This paragraph covers one T cell receptor beta chain sequence. The data originate from a study of blood T cell repertoires in COVID-19. As originally analysed: Reference gene primer amplification in the assay estimated nucleated cell counts. Clones were read by immunoSEQ multiplex PCR, and TCRdb kept only the in-frame ones, dropping some. V and J calls and clone size are copied from that table; D and trimming were computed from the DNA. The sample includes approximately 220,000 clones, around 91% of them seen just once. The germline V and J ends were trimmed by 5 bases and 6 bases, with 13 bases remaining between them. In germline, CDR1 is SGHTA, CDR2 FQGNSA. The CDR3 covers 14 residues.

The chain links TRBV7-2 to TRBJ2-2, with a tentative D call TRBD2 (5 bases). This TCR came from a woman under 30 in a cohort exposed to, infected with or recovered from COVID-19 (not recorded which). The specimen sequenced was PBMCs or T cells enriched from blood (not recorded which). This chain's CDR3 is CASSPRAGAGELFF. CDR3 nucleotides: TGTGCCAGCAGCCCCAGAGCCGGGGCCGGGGAGCTGTTTTTT.